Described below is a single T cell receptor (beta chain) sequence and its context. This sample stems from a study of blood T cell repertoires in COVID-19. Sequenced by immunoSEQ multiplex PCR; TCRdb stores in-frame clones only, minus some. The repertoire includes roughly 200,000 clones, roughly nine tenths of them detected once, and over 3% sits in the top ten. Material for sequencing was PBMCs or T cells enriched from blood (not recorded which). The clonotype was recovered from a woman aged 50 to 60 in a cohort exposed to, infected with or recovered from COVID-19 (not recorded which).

CDR3 protein: CASTVPNTGELFF. CDR3 in DNA: TGTGCCAGCACAGTCCCGAACACCGGGGAGCTGTTTTTT. The chain carries TRBV28 and TRBJ2-2; D is uncertain. Germline lookup yields CDR1 MDHEN and CDR2 SYDVKM. The CDR3 has 13 amino acids. V gave up 7 bases and J gave up 0 bases, with 6 bases separating them.